This T cell receptor (beta chain) is from a study of blood T cell repertoires in COVID-19. Study at large: COVID-19 samples collected from the United States, Italy and Spain covered acute and convalescent phases.

Profiled with immunoSEQ multiplex PCR; TCRdb holds only in-frame clones, not every one. The sample lists some 260,000 clones; 80% to 90% were seen once. Cohort 3 donors counted as recovered after two negative PCRs, clearance, or resolved symptoms. CDR3 length: 18 amino acids. V was cut by 1 base and J by 4 bases, with 20 bases left in between. Germline V gene lookup returns CDR1 KGHSH and CDR2 LQKENI. The J gene is TRBJ1-5, the V gene TRBV18; maybe TRBD1 (6 bases). This receptor was identified in a man aged 40-49 years who had recovered from COVID-19. The specimen was PBMCs or T cells enriched from blood (not recorded which). CDR3 DNA: TGTGCCAGCTCACCACTCCCCCCGATCAGGGGTCGGAATCAGCCCCAGCATTTT. The encoded protein is CASSPLPPIRGRNQPQHF.